Listed below are T cell receptor beta chains from one sample, sequenced in a study of blood T cell repertoires in COVID-19. Using immunoSEQ multiplex PCR, the repertoire was profiled, and TCRdb retains in-frame clones only, with some absent. The sample holds 65,000 to 90,000 clones, about 87% seen once. Sequenced input: peripheral blood. Source of these receptors: a woman of 80 years or more with acute or convalescent COVID-19. Each CDR3 is given with its conserved first and last residue.

TRBV3-1/TRBV3-2 | CASSPLGTSGGASTDTQYF
TRBV6-1 | CASSGPMTSGNYEQYF
TRBV3-1/TRBV3-2 | CASSRTSGGTSYNEQFF
TRBV10-3 | CAISGQGGFSNEQYF
TRBV6-2/TRBV6-3 | CASSSRGGYGYTF
TRBV5-1 | CASSLGTGGEKLFF
TRBV25-1 | CASSLRPGQGSSEQFF
TRBV2 | CASRRQGGQPQHF
TRBV29-1 | CSVVPLEGYGYTF
TRBV6-5 | CASSYLQGRLETQYF
TRBV5-1 | CASSPSRGASGNTIYF
TRBV5-1 | CASSLVPLTDTQYF
TRBV7-3 | CASSLNLGLEAFF
TRBV5-6 | CASSPLNRRTDTQYF
TRBV6-5 | CASSFDRGDNSPLHF
TRBV9 | CASSVAGSSTDTQYF
TRBV10-1 | CASSGTSGSLNTQYF
TRBV27 | CASSLRPRGGELFF
TRBV9 | CASSLPRAGSPYGYTF
TRBV7-2 | CASSLGGRVNTEAFF
TRBV7-8 | CASSLVAGGLYNEQFF
TRBV7-2 | CASSLARTGTYEQYF
TRBV5-8 | CASSFGSAGQRKPQHF
TRBV30 | CALRRREGSYEQYF
TRBV7-2 | CASSFTYSSYEQYF
TRBV10-3 | CAISEANNYGYTF
TRBV5-1 | CASSRNLGQGYEQYF
TRBV29-1 | CSAGGVDGNQPQHF
TRBV6-5 | CASRARGSVGEKLFF
TRBV14 | CASSQAGDEQFF
TRBV25-1 | CASSDTRVGGNTIYF
TRBV25-1 | CASSATGDFYGYTF
TRBV3-1/TRBV3-2 | CASSPQGGPNQPQHF
TRBV11-2 | CASSSGRGWETKNIQYF
TRBV7-2 | CASSGRQGAGTGELFF